The sequence of this T cell receptor (beta chain) was determined in a study of T cell responses to AZD1222 COVID-19 vaccine. Generated by immunoSEQ multiplex PCR, the TCRdb table keeps only in-frame clones and is missing some. The table includes more than 120,000 clones, about 93% detected once. Germline CDR1 reads SNHLY; CDR2 reads FYNNEI. The V end lost 7 bases, the J end lost 6 bases, and 21 bases lay between the germline ends. CDR3 size: 16 residues. This TCR derives from an adult in good health. The sample consisted of peripheral blood, taken on day 0 of AZD1222 vaccination. V gene TRBV2 combines with J gene TRBJ2-2; D is unresolved. CDR3 coding DNA: TGTGCCAGCACCTATGAAAGTTTCCCTGAGTCCGGGGAGCTGTTTTTT. The encoded protein is CASTYESFPESGELFF.